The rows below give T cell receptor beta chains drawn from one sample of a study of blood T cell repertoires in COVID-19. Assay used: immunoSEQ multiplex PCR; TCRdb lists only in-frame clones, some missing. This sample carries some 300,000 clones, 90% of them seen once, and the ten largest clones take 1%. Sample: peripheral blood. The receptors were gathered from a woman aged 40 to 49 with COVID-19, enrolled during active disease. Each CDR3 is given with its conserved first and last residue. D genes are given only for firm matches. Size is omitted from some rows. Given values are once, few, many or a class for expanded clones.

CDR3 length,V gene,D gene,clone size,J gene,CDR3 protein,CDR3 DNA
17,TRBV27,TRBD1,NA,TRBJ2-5,CASTQFPGTGGPETQYF,TGTGCCAGCACACAATTTCCCGGGACAGGGGGTCCAGAGACCCAGTACTTC
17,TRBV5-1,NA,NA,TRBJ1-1,CASSLALGRGGNTEAFF,TGCGCCAGCAGCTTGGCCCTAGGGAGGGGGGGTAACACTGAAGCTTTCTTT
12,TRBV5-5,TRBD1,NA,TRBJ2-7,CASSPDRVKQYF,TGTGCCAGCAGCCCTGACAGGGTCAAGCAGTACTTC
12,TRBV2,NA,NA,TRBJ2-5,CASTEREETQYF,TGTGCCAGCACCGAGCGGGAAGAGACCCAGTACTTC
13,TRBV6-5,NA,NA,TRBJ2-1,CASTAGSYNEQFF,TGTGCCAGCACGGCAGGCTCCTACAATGAGCAGTTCTTC
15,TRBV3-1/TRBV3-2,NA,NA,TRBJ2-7,CASSQRESDTYEQYF,TGTGCCAGCAGCCAAAGAGAGTCCGACACCTACGAGCAGTACTTC
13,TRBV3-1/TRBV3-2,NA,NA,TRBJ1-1,CASSQTGATEAFF,TGTGCCAGCAGCCAGACGGGAGCTACGGAAGCTTTCTTT
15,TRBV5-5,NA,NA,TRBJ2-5,CASSLLLTYQETQYF,TGTGCCAGCAGCTTGCTCTTGACTTACCAAGAGACCCAGTACTTC
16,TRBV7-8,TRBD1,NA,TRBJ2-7,CASSTLISRGHFEQYF,TGTGCCAGCAGCACCCTCATTAGCAGGGGGCACTTCGAGCAGTACTTC
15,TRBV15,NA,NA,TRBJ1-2,CATSRVDSPNYGYTF,TGTGCCACCAGCAGAGTTGACAGTCCTAACTATGGCTACACCTTC
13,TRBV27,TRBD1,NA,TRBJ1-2,CASRRDRDYGYTF,TGTGCCAGCAGGAGAGACAGGGACTATGGCTACACCTTC
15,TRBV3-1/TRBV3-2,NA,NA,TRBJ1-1,CASSQEWGVGTEAFF,TGTGCCAGCAGCCAAGAGTGGGGAGTGGGCACTGAAGCTTTCTTT
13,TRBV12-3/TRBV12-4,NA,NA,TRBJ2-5,CASSLDRGETQYF,TGTGCCAGCAGTCTAGACCGGGGGGAGACCCAGTACTTC
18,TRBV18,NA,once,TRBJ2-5,CASSPLPGIATPQETQYF,TGTGCCAGCTCACCCCTCCCCGGGATAGCAACCCCCCAAGAGACCCAGTACTTC
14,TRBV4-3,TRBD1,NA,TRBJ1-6,CASSRDRGNSPLHF,TGCGCCAGCAGCCGAGACAGGGGTAATTCACCCCTCCACTTT
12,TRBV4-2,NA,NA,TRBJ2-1,CASSQTRNEQFF,TGTGCCAGCAGCCAAACTCGAAATGAGCAGTTCTTC
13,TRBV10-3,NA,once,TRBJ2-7,CAISESGSYEQYF,TGTGCCATCAGTGAGTCGGGCAGCTACGAGCAGTACTTC
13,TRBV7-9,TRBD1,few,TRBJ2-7,CASSRTGTIEQYF,TGTGCCAGCAGCCGGACAGGGACGATCGAGCAGTACTTC
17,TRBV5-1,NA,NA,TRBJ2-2,CASSKKKDRKGTGELFF,TGCGCCAGCAGCAAGAAAAAAGACAGGAAAGGCACCGGGGAGCTGTTTTTT
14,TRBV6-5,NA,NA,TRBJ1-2,CASFRVGRSRGYTF,TGTGCCAGCTTCCGAGTGGGGCGGTCGCGCGGCTACACCTTC
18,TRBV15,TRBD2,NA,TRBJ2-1,CATSPRISGASSYNEQFF,TGTGCCACCAGCCCCCGCATTAGCGGGGCGAGCTCCTACAATGAGCAGTTCTTC
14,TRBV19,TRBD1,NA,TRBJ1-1,CASSIDRDRGEAFF,TGTGCCAGTAGTATAGATAGAGACAGGGGTGAAGCTTTCTTT
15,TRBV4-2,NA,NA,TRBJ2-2,CASSQDHGVGGELFF,TGTGCCAGCAGCCAAGATCACGGGGTTGGCGGGGAGCTGTTTTTT
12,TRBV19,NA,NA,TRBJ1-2,CASIHRNNGYTF,TGTGCCAGTATTCACAGAAACAATGGCTACACCTTC
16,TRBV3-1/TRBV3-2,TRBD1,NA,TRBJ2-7,CASSHAGQGGSYEQYF,TGTGCCAGCAGCCATGCAGGACAGGGAGGCTCCTACGAGCAGTACTTC
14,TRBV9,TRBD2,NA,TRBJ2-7,CASSPGGLAGEQYF,TGTGCCAGCAGCCCAGGCGGACTAGCGGGAGAACAGTACTTC
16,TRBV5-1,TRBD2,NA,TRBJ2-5,CASSPGSTSGEETQYF,TGCGCCAGCAGCCCTGGATCTACTAGCGGTGAAGAGACCCAGTACTTC
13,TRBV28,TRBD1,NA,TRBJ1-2,CASSSTGGYGYTF,TGTGCCAGCAGCTCTACAGGGGGGTATGGCTACACCTTC
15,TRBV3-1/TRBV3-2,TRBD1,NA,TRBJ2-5,CASTQIPRTGETQYF,TGTGCCAGCACCCAAATCCCCAGGACAGGGGAGACCCAGTACTTC
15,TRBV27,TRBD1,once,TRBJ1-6,CASSLGTGSQSPLHF,TGTGCCAGCAGTTTAGGGACAGGTAGCCAGTCACCCCTCCACTTT
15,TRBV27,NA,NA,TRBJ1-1,CASSLAGWGVTEAFF,TGTGCCAGCAGTTTAGCCGGGTGGGGCGTCACTGAAGCTTTCTTT
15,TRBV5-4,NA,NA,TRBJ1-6,CASSLVGGADSPLHF,TGTGCCAGCAGCTTGGTGGGGGGTGCGGATTCACCCCTCCACTTT
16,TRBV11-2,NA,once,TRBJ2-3,CASSYGVLAIADTQYF,TGTGCCAGCAGCTATGGGGTTCTAGCGATAGCAGATACGCAGTATTTT
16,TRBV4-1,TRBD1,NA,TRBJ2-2,CASSQPTGADVGELFF,TGCGCCAGCAGCCAACCGACAGGGGCCGATGTCGGGGAGCTGTTTTTT
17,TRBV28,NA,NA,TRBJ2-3,CASSPSGGPRRTDTQYF,TGTGCCAGCAGTCCAAGCGGTGGCCCCAGGAGAACAGATACGCAGTATTTT
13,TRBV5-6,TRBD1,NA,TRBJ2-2,CASTPTGDGELFF,TGTGCCAGCACCCCAACAGGGGACGGGGAGCTGTTTTTT
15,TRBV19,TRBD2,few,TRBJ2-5,CASSISGRSGETQYF,TGTGCCAGTAGTATTAGCGGGAGGAGCGGAGAGACCCAGTACTTC
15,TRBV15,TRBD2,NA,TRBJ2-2,CATSKRGLALGELFF,TGTGCCACCAGCAAACGGGGACTAGCGCTCGGGGAGCTGTTTTTT
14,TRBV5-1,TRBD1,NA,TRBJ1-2,CASSLDRGLDGYTF,TGCGCCAGCAGCTTGGACAGGGGGTTGGATGGCTACACCTTC
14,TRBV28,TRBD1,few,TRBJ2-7,CASSFGDRDYEQYF,TGTGCCAGCAGTTTTGGGGACAGGGACTACGAGCAGTACTTC
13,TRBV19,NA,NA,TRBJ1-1,CASIGRMNTEAFF,TGTGCCAGTATCGGCAGGATGAACACTGAAGCTTTCTTT
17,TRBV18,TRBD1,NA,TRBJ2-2,CASSPGFGQGVTGELFF,TGTGCCAGCTCACCAGGTTTCGGACAGGGAGTCACCGGGGAGCTGTTTTTT
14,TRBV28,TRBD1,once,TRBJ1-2,CASSSGTGENGYTF,TGTGCCAGCAGCTCCGGGACAGGGGAAAATGGCTACACCTTC
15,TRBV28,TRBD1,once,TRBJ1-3,CASSVTGGSGNTIYF,TGTGCCAGCAGTGTAACAGGGGGTTCTGGAAACACCATATATTTT
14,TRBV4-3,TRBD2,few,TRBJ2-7,CASSRGTMSYEQYF,TGCGCCAGCAGCCGCGGGACTATGTCCTACGAGCAGTACTTC